The rows below give T cell receptor beta chains drawn from one sample of a study of post-analysis software for immune sequencing data. TCRdb re-called the PCR reads with MiXCR, one entry per CDR3 protein. This sample carries some 500,000 distinct CDR3 sequences, around 40% of them seen once, and the ten largest clones take 12%. The sample comprised blood. The receptors stem from a girl between 5 and 17 years old with multiple sclerosis. The conserved cysteine and the conserved F or W are not part of the CDR3 here. Each record gives: J gene, V gene, CDR3 protein.

J: TRBJ1-5; V: TRBV7-9; CDR3: ASGGQGNQPQH
J: TRBJ2-7; V: TRBV7-2; CDR3: ASSFDRTSTEQY
J: TRBJ2-1; V: TRBV4-1; CDR3: ASSQEPDRDNEQF
J: TRBJ2-3; V: TRBV29-1; CDR3: SVEDRRGTDTQY
J: TRBJ2-1; V: TRBV6-4; CDR3: ASSAGLAGVGEQF
J: TRBJ1-4; V: TRBV5-1; CDR3: ASREFGTAATNEKLF
J: .; V: TRBV20-1; CDR3: SATRTSGRETQY
J: TRBJ2-7; V: TRBV28; CDR3: ASNPAGTSGYEQY
J: TRBJ2-5; V: TRBV12-3/TRBV12-4; CDR3: ASRPDTLKTQY
J: TRBJ2-7; V: TRBV9; CDR3: ACSVRVAGEGEQY
J: TRBJ2-5; V: TRBV3-1; CDR3: ASSRGLAGKETQY
J: TRBJ2-4; V: TRBV27; CDR3: ASSSDPRDQY
J: TRBJ2-1; V: TRBV7-9; CDR3: ASRLNRERRVDEQF
J: .; V: TRBV5-1; CDR3: ASSWGLAGGYEQY
J: TRBJ2-4; V: TRBV9; CDR3: ASSVSPGLAGEQY
J: TRBJ2-1; V: TRBV5-1; CDR3: ASSLTGGLPSEQF
J: TRBJ2-5; V: TRBV20-1; CDR3: SAYGTGSRISQETQY
J: TRBJ2-5; V: TRBV7-9; CDR3: ASSTTIGQGQETQY
J: TRBJ1-1; V: TRBV10-2; CDR3: ASSDGDTEAF
J: TRBJ2-3; V: TRBV4-3; CDR3: ASSQDQGTDTQY
J: TRBJ2-7; V: TRBV6-2/TRBV6-3; CDR3: ASLEDVTYEQY
J: TRBJ2-1; V: TRBV29-1; CDR3: SVEFAGVYNEQF
J: .; V: TRBV12-3/TRBV12-4; CDR3: ASSQDETETQY
J: TRBJ1-1; V: TRBV9; CDR3: ASSVAPSLGTTEAF
J: TRBJ2-1; V: TRBV6-2/TRBV6-3; CDR3: ASSLEASGRWDEQF
J: TRBJ2-3; V: TRBV12-3/TRBV12-4; CDR3: ARRSGVTDTQY
J: TRBJ2-5; V: TRBV20-1; CDR3: SARDGALSKAFQETQY
J: TRBJ2-3; V: TRBV12-3/TRBV12-4; CDR3: ASSPHRGGTDTQY
J: TRBJ2-1; V: TRBV20-1; CDR3: SARTSGRLGEQF
J: TRBJ2-3; V: TRBV28; CDR3: ASSFSGTGDLTDTQY
J: TRBJ2-7; V: TRBV28; CDR3: ASSSPGEGITYEQY